This note documents a single TCR beta chain sequence. The entry originates in a study of OX40 agonist ivuxolimab in advanced cancers. Profiled with immunoSEQ multiplex PCR; TCRdb holds only in-frame clones, not every one. Of about 34,000 clones listed, around 83% are singletons. The input for sequencing was CD4+ or CD8+ T cells sorted from blood, taken in a trial of the OX40 agonist ivuxolimab. The clonotype was recovered from an adult with an advanced solid tumor such as melanoma, head and neck, liver or kidney cancer.

Written as DNA, the CDR3 is TGTGCCAGCAGGAGGGGGGCTGGCAATCAGCCCCAGCATTTT. Translated, it gives CASRRGAGNQPQHF. The genes are TRBV28 and TRBJ1-5; tentative D call: TRBD1 (6 bases). In germline, CDR1 is MDHEN, CDR2 SYDVKM. This CDR3 spans 14 amino acids. V was clipped by 6 bases and J by 2 bases, with 11 bases between them.